A single sample is the source of the 3 T cell receptor beta chains below, sequenced in a study of OX40 agonist ivuxolimab in advanced cancers. The table came from immunoSEQ multiplex PCR; TCRdb's copy has only in-frame clones and leaves some out. The table lists roughly 100,000 clones, about 92% of them singletons, with 3% to 4% in the top ten. The sample consisted of CD4+ or CD8+ T cells sorted from blood, taken in a trial of the OX40 agonist ivuxolimab. These receptors were taken from an adult with an advanced solid tumor such as melanoma, head and neck, liver or kidney cancer.

The chain links TRBV6-6 to TRBJ1-5; no firm D call. Germline V gene lookup returns CDR1 MNHNY and CDR2 SVGAGI (reference sequence). The germline V and J ends were trimmed by 0 bases and 3 bases, with 9 bases remaining between them. The CDR3 contains 15 residues. For the CDR3, the DNA is TGTGCCAGCAGTTACTCAGCAAAGGCCAATCAGCCCCAGCATTTT. This sequence encodes CASSYSAKANQPQHF.

This clone was found a few times. This chain connects TRBV27 to TRBJ1-2; the D gene is possibly TRBD1 (5 bases). CDR3 length: 11 residues. The V gene lost 6 bases and the J gene lost 8 bases, with 10 bases spanning the gap. Germline loops: CDR1 MNHEY, CDR2 SMNVEV (reference sequence). The CDR3 protein is CASSPGFGYTF. The CDR3 DNA sequence: TGTGCCAGCAGCCCAGGGTTCGGCTACACCTTC.

The V gene is TRBV7-3, the J gene TRBJ2-7, with TRBD1 matching 8 bases. Germline loops: CDR1 SGHTA, CDR2 FQGTGA. The CDR3 runs 14 residues. V was clipped by 5 bases and J by 2 bases; unmatched bases: 5. CDR3 sequence (DNA): TGTGCCAGCAGCCCCGGGACAGGCCCCTACGAGCAGTACTTC. Its translation is CASSPGTGPYEQYF. Using reference TRBV7-3 and TRBJ2-7 for the parts outside the CDR3, the full variable domain is GAGVSQTPSNKVTEKGKYVELRCDPISGHTALYWYRQSLGQGPEFLIYFQGTGAADDSGLPNDRFFAVRPEGSVSTLKIQRTERGDSAVYLCASSPGTGPYEQYFGPGTRLTVT.